This T cell receptor (beta chain) is from a study of T cells in Graves' hyperthyroidism and ophthalmopathy. Across the study: Pretreatment peripheral blood was obtained at initial diagnosis. Notes on the study in general: Most clonotypes expanded in the thyroid (above 0.001) were also present in blood.

Authors of the study amplified TCR beta CDR3 regions from RNA transcripts. Using the HTBI primer set, a first-round RT-PCR was run on the TCR CDR3. TCRdb ran MiXCR on the multiplex PCR reads and lists one entry per CDR3 protein. Of hundreds of thousands of distinct CDR3 sequences in the sample, around 17% were seen once. This clonotype was counted only a few times. As yet, its antigen is unknown. This TCR derives from a woman aged 18 to 35 with Graves' hyperthyroidism. The sequencing input was blood.

Here the CDR3 DNA reads TGTGCCACCAGCAGAGACAAAACCGGCTATGGCTACACCTTC. Protein product: CATSRDKTGYGYTF. This sequence joins TRBV15 and TRBJ1-2, with D unclear. The germline CDR1 and CDR2 sequences are LNHNV and YYDKDF (reference sequence). V lost 0 bases and J 4 bases, leaving 9 bases between the germline ends. CDR3 length: 14 amino acids.